What follows are 31 T cell receptor beta chains derived from one specimen sequenced in a study of early stage breast cancer tumors. Measured with immunoSEQ multiplex PCR; TCRdb has only the in-frame clones, and not every one. Of 50,000 or so clones in the sample, 83% were seen once. Material: blood. These receptor sequences come from a person aged 50 to 59 with breast cancer.

This rearrangement joins TRBV14 to TRBJ1-2; 7 positions agree with TRBD1. V was clipped by 2 bases and J by 0 bases; unmatched bases: 6. Germline assignment: CDR1 SGHDN and CDR2 FVKESK. The CDR3 consists of 16 residues. CDR3 loop: CASSQLQGSANYGYTF. In DNA, the CDR3 is TGTGCCAGCAGCCAATTACAGGGGTCAGCTAACTATGGCTACACCTTC. The variable domain in full, completed from reference TRBV14 and TRBJ1-2, reads EAGVTQFPSHSVIEKGQTVTLRCDPISGHDNLYWYRRVMGKEIKFLLHFVKESKQDESGMPNNRFLAERTGGTYSTLKVQPAELEDSGVYFCASSQLQGSANYGYTFGSGTRLTVV.

The CDR3, as DNA: TGTGCCAGCTCACCAGGTTATCCCGGGGAGCTGTTTTTT. Translated: CASSPGYPGELFF. This chain links TRBV18 with TRBJ2-2, with no clear D. The CDR3 length is 13 residues. The V end lost 2 bases, the J end lost 6 bases, and 7 bases lay between the germline ends. CDR1 KGHSH and CDR2 LQKENI come from the germline V gene.

The rearrangement links TRBV7-8 to TRBJ1-4; 7 bases line up with TRBD1. Trimming removed 5 bases from V and 8 bases from J; junction bases left unmatched: 8. The germline V gene encodes CDR1 SGHVS and CDR2 FQNEAQ. The CDR3 extends over 14 amino acids. Here the CDR3 reads CASSLLAGGEKLFF. The DNA for the CDR3 is TGTGCCAGCAGCCTCCTGGCAGGGGGAGAAAAACTGTTTTTT. The whole variable domain, filled in from reference TRBV7-8 and TRBJ1-4, reads GAGVSQSPRYKVAKRGQDVALRCDPISGHVSLFWYQQALGQGPEFLTYFQNEAQLDKSGLPSDRFFAERPEGSVSTLKIQRTQQEDSAVYLCASSLLAGGEKLFFGSGTQLSVL.

V gene TRBV2 combines with J gene TRBJ1-1; D call uncertain. V was cut by 6 bases and J by 1 base, with 9 bases left in between. The CDR3 is 13 residues long. Per the germline V gene, CDR1 is SNHLY and CDR2 is FYNNEI. The CDR3 bases are TGTGCCAGCAGGAGGGATTCGAACACTGAAGCTTTCTTT. Translating it yields CASRRDSNTEAFF.

V usage is TRBV19 and J usage is TRBJ1-1; possible D gene TRBD1, 5 bases. From germline, CDR1 is LNHDA and CDR2 SQIVND (reference sequence). V dropped 3 bases and J dropped 4 bases, with 12 bases sitting between them. The CDR3 extends over 14 amino acids. The CDR3 sequence is CASSIPDGGTEAFF. CDR3 DNA: TGTGCCAGTAGTATCCCCGATGGGGGCACTGAAGCTTTCTTT.

The chain recombines TRBV4-2 with TRBJ1-4; D is perhaps TRBD1 (5 bases). Between the trimmed V and J ends, which lost 3 bases and 8 bases, there was a span of 13 bases. Germline values: CDR1 LGHNA, CDR2 YNFKEQ. This CDR3 has 14 residues. DNA for the CDR3: TGTGCCAGCAGCCACCGGGGGACGGGGGAAAAACTGTTTTTT. Protein: CASSHRGTGEKLFF.

CDR3 coding DNA: TGTGCCAGCAGAAAAGGTCCGGCGGGGGGGCCGACAGATACGCAGTATTTT. It translates to CASRKGPAGGPTDTQYF. The V and J genes are TRBV27 and TRBJ2-3, with 9 bases lining up with TRBD2. This CDR3 region has 17 residues. Germline V gene sequence: CDR1 MNHEY, CDR2 SMNVEV (reference sequence). Trimming took 6 bases from V and 3 from J; bases not matched to a gene: 13.

The chain has TRBV19 and TRBJ2-3; D ambiguous. Trimming cost V 2 bases and J 4 bases, with 1 base left between them. Germline V gene lookup returns CDR1 LNHDA and CDR2 SQIVND (reference sequence). CDR3 length: 11 amino acids. CDR3 nucleotides: TGTGCCAGTAGTATATCAGATACGCAGTATTTT. The encoded protein is CASSISDTQYF.

The V call is TRBV7-2, the J call TRBJ2-3; no firm D call. V was pared by 3 bases and J by 2 bases, with 12 bases between. The germline gives CDR1 SGHTA, CDR2 FQGNSA. The CDR3 extends over 15 amino acids. CDR3 bases: TGTGCCAGCAGCTTTAGTCGAGCTGACACAGATACGCAGTATTTT. This translates into CASSFSRADTDTQYF.

This clone was detected once. The chain recombines TRBV10-3 with TRBJ2-3; TRBD2 aligns across 11 bases. Germline V gene data show CDR1 as ENHRY and CDR2 as SYGVKD. With 2 bases clipped from V and 2 bases from J, the junction kept 3 bases outside the gene matches. The CDR3 runs to 16 residues. CDR3 residues: CAISETSGSSTDTQYF. The CDR3 DNA reads TGTGCCATCAGTGAGACTAGCGGGAGCTCCACAGATACGCAGTATTTT.

J is TRBJ2-1 and V is TRBV28, with no clear D. CDR1 and CDR2 from the germline V gene are MDHEN and SYDVKM. This CDR3 is built from 12 residues. Trimming removed 3 bases from V and 9 bases from J, with 9 bases in between. The CDR3 nucleotides are TGTGCCAGCAGTTTTGGGTCCAGTGAGCAGTTCTTC. This translates into CASSFGSSEQFF.

This chain joins TRBV4-3 and TRBJ1-1, with D uncertain. The CDR3 length is 13 residues. From germline, CDR1 is LGHNA and CDR2 YSLEER. V lost 0 bases and J lost 5, with 7 bases in between. This CDR3 reads CASSQDRGTEAFF. Written as DNA, the CDR3 is TGCGCCAGCAGCCAAGATCGTGGAACTGAAGCTTTCTTT.

This sequence joins TRBV5-1 and TRBJ2-3, with a weak D call TRBD2 (6 bases). The ends were cut back, 3 bases at V and 2 bases at J, with 10 bases in the middle. CDR1 is SGHRS and CDR2 is YFSETQ in the germline V gene. The CDR3 length is 14 residues. DNA for the CDR3: TGCGCCAGCAGCTACCCGGGGGACACAGATACGCAGTATTTT. It yields the protein CASSYPGDTDTQYF.

CDR3 coding DNA: TGTGCCATCCGAAGGACAGATAATATAAACACTGAAGCTTTCTTT. Translated: CAIRRTDNINTEAFF. The chain uses TRBV10-3 and TRBJ1-1; tentatively, D is TRBD1 (6 bases). Germline CDR1 is ENHRY and CDR2 is SYGVKD. Trimming took off 8 bases at V and 2 bases at J, with 18 bases between the two ends. The CDR3 runs 15 residues.

The chain joins TRBV4-3 to TRBJ1-6; D is possibly TRBD1 (6 bases). The length of the CDR3 is 16 residues. The germline V gene has CDR1 LGHNA and CDR2 YSLEER. V lost 4 bases and J lost 6, with 16 bases in between. The CDR3 DNA sequence: TGCGCCAGCAGCCCTCAAGGGGGGCAGACTAATTCACCCCTCCACTTT. Translated, it gives CASSPQGGQTNSPLHF.

The chain combines TRBV29-1 with TRBJ2-1; TRBD2 agrees at 7 bases. J was trimmed by 6 bases and V by 6 bases; bases with no gene match: 17. The germline gives CDR1 SQVTM, CDR2 ANQGSEA. This CDR3 is 16 amino acids long. The CDR3 reads CSVTKGYLSGANEQFF. As DNA, the CDR3 is TGCAGCGTCACTAAGGGCTACCTGAGCGGGGCCAATGAGCAGTTCTTC.

V usage is TRBV27 and J usage is TRBJ1-5; D gene unclear. The CDR3 covers 15 residues. Germline lookup yields CDR1 MNHEY and CDR2 SMNVEV (reference sequence). V was clipped by 3 bases and J by 4 bases, with 13 bases between them. In nucleotides, the CDR3 is TGTGCCAGCAGTTTCTCGACGGGAGGTAATCAGCCCCAGCATTTT. Translated: CASSFSTGGNQPQHF.

V usage is TRBV7-9 and J usage is TRBJ2-3; 12 positions agree with TRBD2. The CDR3 loop spans 16 amino acids. V lost 2 bases to trimming and J lost 0 bases; unmatched junction nucleotides: 0. The germline V gene encodes CDR1 SEHNR and CDR2 FQNEAQ (reference sequence). Here the CDR3 DNA reads TGTGCCAGCAGCTTACTAGCGGGAGGGAGCACAGATACGCAGTATTTT. This codes for CASSLLAGGSTDTQYF.

The V and J genes are TRBV7-2 and TRBJ1-3; no definite D call. Germline lookup yields CDR1 SGHTA and CDR2 FQGNSA. The CDR3 is made up of 15 amino acids. V lost 1 base to trimming and J lost 3 bases, with 10 bases between them. CDR3: CASSLGLLDGNTIYF. CDR3 nucleotide sequence: TGTGCCAGCAGCTTAGGGCTCCTTGATGGAAACACCATATATTTT.

This clone was seen only once. The chain uses TRBV2 and TRBJ1-1, with D perhaps matching TRBD1 (5 bases). V lost 6 bases to trimming and J lost 0 bases, with 11 bases between them. Germline CDR1 and CDR2: SNHLY and FYNNEI. CDR3 length: 14 amino acids. This chain's CDR3 is CASSQGFMNTEAFF. In DNA form, the CDR3 reads TGTGCCAGCAGCCAGGGATTTATGAACACTGAAGCTTTCTTT.

This chain joins TRBV16 and TRBJ2-1; D tentatively reads TRBD1 or TRBD2 (5 bases each). Germline loops: CDR1 KGHSY, CDR2 FQNENV. The germline V and J ends were trimmed by 4 bases and 6 bases, with 10 bases remaining between them. The CDR3 length is 13 residues. The CDR3 region has the DNA TGTGCCAGCAGCCCTGGGGGATTCAATGAGCAGTTCTTC. As protein: CASSPGGFNEQFF.

The rearrangement links TRBV9 to TRBJ2-6; D not resolved. Germline values: CDR1 SGDLS, CDR2 YYNGEE. This CDR3 contains 15 residues. Trimming left V 4 bases short and J 4 bases short, with 12 bases between. The CDR3 spells CASSHRRSGANVLTF. The CDR3 nucleotides are TGTGCCAGCAGCCACCGGCGGTCGGGGGCCAACGTCCTGACTTTC.

V is TRBV7-9 and J is TRBJ1-1; maybe TRBD1 (6 bases). This CDR3 comprises 16 residues. Deletions cut 5 bases from V and 0 bases from J, with 16 bases between. Germline V gene data show CDR1 as SEHNR and CDR2 as FQNEAQ (reference sequence). DNA of the CDR3: TGTGCCAGCAGCGGAGGGGGGTTCGGCGTGAACACTGAAGCTTTCTTT. This translates into CASSGGGFGVNTEAFF.

The V and J genes are TRBV7-2 and TRBJ2-2, with unresolved D. Trimming shortened V by 1 base and J by 1 base, and 4 bases separated the two germline ends. This CDR3 is 14 amino acids long. Germline lookup yields CDR1 SGHTA and CDR2 FQGNSA. This CDR3 is CASSLVWNTGELFF. Written as DNA, the CDR3 is TGTGCCAGCAGCTTAGTATGGAACACCGGGGAGCTGTTTTTT.

J is TRBJ2-3 and V is TRBV5-1; TRBD1 matches at 9 bases. CDR1 is SGHRS, CDR2 YFSETQ, per germline. V lost 4 bases, J lost 4 bases, and 7 bases stayed unmatched. The CDR3 runs 15 residues. The CDR3, as DNA: TGCGCCAGCAGCCCGGGACAGGGATCGTCAGATACGCAGTATTTT. Encoded protein: CASSPGQGSSDTQYF.

This chain uses TRBV30 with TRBJ1-6; the match to TRBD1 covers 7 bases. There are 14 residues in the CDR3. The germline V gene encodes CDR1 GTSNPN and CDR2 SVGIG (reference sequence). V was clipped by 5 bases and J by 7 bases; unmatched bases: 8. This CDR3 reads CAWQPTGWNSPLHF. As DNA, the CDR3 is TGTGCCTGGCAGCCGACAGGGTGGAATTCACCCCTCCACTTT.

DNA of the CDR3: TGTGCCACCAGCAGCCCCGGGACAGGGGGCAAAGGGTCCTACGAGCAGTACTTC. It encodes CATSSPGTGGKGSYEQYF. The chain joins TRBV15 to TRBJ2-7; 12 nucleotides align to TRBD1. The CDR3 extends over 18 amino acids. Germline CDR1 LNHNV, CDR2 YYDKDF (reference sequence). The V segment lost 3 bases and the J segment 1 base; nucleotides outside the gene matches: 10.

The chain recombines TRBV7-2 with TRBJ2-5; no clear D. Germline V gene sequence: CDR1 SGHTA, CDR2 FQGNSA. The CDR3 is 15 amino acids. The V end was cut by 5 bases, the J end by 1 base, with 14 bases between. The CDR3 protein is CASSPQGRLQETQYF. CDR3 DNA sequence: TGTGCCAGCAGCCCCCAAGGACGCCTCCAAGAGACCCAGTACTTC.

This sequence joins TRBV27 and TRBJ2-7; a weak D match, TRBD2 (5 bases). CDR3 length equals 16 residues. Germline CDR1 is MNHEY and CDR2 is SMNVEV (reference sequence). V lost 0 bases and J lost 0, with 12 bases in between. CDR3 sequence: CASSLSPRGSSYEQYF. CDR3 nucleotides: TGTGCCAGCAGTTTATCCCCACGGGGTAGCTCCTACGAGCAGTACTTC.

The chain has TRBV28 and TRBJ2-1; no definite D call. The CDR3 totals 16 residues. With 2 bases removed from V and 0 bases from J, the gap between germline ends came to 11 bases. Per germline, CDR1 MDHEN and CDR2 SYDVKM. The CDR3 sequence is CASSLGRIHSYNEQFF. Written as DNA, the CDR3 is TGTGCCAGCAGTTTAGGGCGCATTCACTCCTACAATGAGCAGTTCTTC.

This clone was observed a handful of times. The chain joins TRBV5-4 to TRBJ1-5, with 10 bases identical to TRBD1. CDR1 and CDR2 (germline): SGHNT, YYREEE (reference sequence). Trimming removed 3 bases from V and 4 bases from J; junction bases left unmatched: 4. This CDR3 has 15 residues. In nucleotides, the CDR3 is TGTGCCAGCAGCTCCGGGACAGGGGCGAATCAGCCCCAGCATTTT. Protein product: CASSSGTGANQPQHF.